These T cell receptor beta chains were read from a single sample in a study of blood T cell repertoires in COVID-19. This table comes from immunoSEQ multiplex PCR, and its TCRdb copy is limited to in-frame clones, with some not included. Of approximately 100,000 clones in the sample, approximately 85% are singletons; the top ten hold around 2%. Material for sequencing was peripheral blood. Receptors were obtained from a human donor in a cohort sampled during active COVID-19. The CDR3 runs from the conserved cysteine through the conserved F or W. D genes are given only for firm matches. Clone size is stated in some rows and not others, as once, few, many or a class when expanded.

size	V	D	J	DNA	CDR3
.	TRBV6-5	TRBD2	TRBJ2-3	TGTGCCAGCAGTTTTAGAGCGGGAGTCAGCACAGATACGCAGTATTTT	CASSFRAGVSTDTQYF
.	TRBV27	.	TRBJ2-6	TGTGCCAGCAGGCTCGGGGCAGGGGAGACTGGGGCCAACGTCCTGACTTTC	CASRLGAGETGANVLTF
once	TRBV4-1	.	TRBJ2-1	TGCGCCAGCAGCCTAGGGACTTTCTCCTACAATGAGCAGTTCTTC	CASSLGTFSYNEQFF
.	TRBV19	TRBD2	TRBJ2-1	TGTGCCAGTAGTCTAGCGGGGGGGCGCTACAATGAGCAGTTCTTC	CASSLAGGRYNEQFF
.	TRBV5-1	TRBD1	TRBJ1-1	TGCGCCAGCAGCTCGATGGGAAGGGGACAGTGGAACACTGAAGCTTTCTTT	CASSSMGRGQWNTEAFF
few	TRBV6-5	.	TRBJ1-1	TGTGCCAGCAGTTACCAGGGGAACACTGAAGCTTTCTTT	CASSYQGNTEAFF
.	TRBV3-1/TRBV3-2	.	TRBJ1-1	TGTGCCAGCAGCCCGACCGGGAGGGCCACTGAAGCTTTCTTT	CASSPTGRATEAFF
.	TRBV28	.	TRBJ1-2	TGTGCCAGCAGTCCCGGACAGCTCGACTATGGCTACACCTTC	CASSPGQLDYGYTF
few	TRBV7-2	.	TRBJ1-3	TGTGCCAGCAGCTTATGGGGCGTCTCTGGAAACACCATATATTTT	CASSLWGVSGNTIYF
.	TRBV4-3	TRBD1	TRBJ1-3	TGCGCCAGCAGCCATAACCCGGGACAGGGTGCGGGAAACACCATATATTTT	CASSHNPGQGAGNTIYF
.	TRBV6-1	.	TRBJ2-7	TGTGCCAGCAGTGAAGCGCCGGGACTCATCTACGAGCAGTACTTC	CASSEAPGLIYEQYF
once	TRBV3-1/TRBV3-2	.	TRBJ2-3	TGTGCCAGCAGCCCCCCGGTGGAGGGCTCGCGGCACACAGATACGCAGTATTTT	CASSPPVEGSRHTDTQYF
once	TRBV14	TRBD1	TRBJ2-7	TGTGCCAGCAGCCAAGATCTTTGGGACAGCGAGCAGTACTTC	CASSQDLWDSEQYF
.	TRBV10-1	TRBD1	TRBJ1-3	TGCGCCAGCAGGCTCAGGGACAGACTGAATGAATTCTCTGGAAACACCATATATTTT	CASRLRDRLNEFSGNTIYF
.	TRBV5-5	TRBD1	TRBJ2-7	TGTGCCAGTTTACCGACAGGGAGTTCGTACGAGCAGTACTTC	CASLPTGSSYEQYF
.	TRBV7-2	TRBD2	TRBJ2-7	TGTGCCAGCAGCCAGACTAGCGGGATGTACGAGCAGTACTTC	CASSQTSGMYEQYF
.	TRBV7-9	.	TRBJ2-7	TGTGCCAGCAGCTTAGGCCCGGAGGGCGGGGAGCAGTACTTC	CASSLGPEGGEQYF
.	TRBV9	TRBD2	TRBJ2-1	TGTGCCAGCAGCGTAGGACCGGGAGGGACCCACAATGAGCAGTTCTTC	CASSVGPGGTHNEQFF
.	TRBV15	TRBD1	TRBJ1-1	TGTGCCACCAGCAGACGGACAGGGGGCACCACTGAAGCTTTCTTT	CATSRRTGGTTEAFF
.	TRBV24-1	TRBD1	TRBJ2-7	TGTGCCACCAGTGATGTAGGGACAGGGTTCGACGAGCAGTACTTC	CATSDVGTGFDEQYF
.	TRBV6-5	TRBD1	TRBJ1-4	TGTGCCTGTCGGGACAGGCCCGCAACTAATGAAAAACTGTTTTTT	CACRDRPATNEKLFF
.	TRBV28	.	TRBJ2-3	TGTGCCAGCAGCATACATGAGGCAGATACGCAGTATTTT	CASSIHEADTQYF
.	TRBV5-1	TRBD1	TRBJ1-4	TGCGCCAGCAGCTCCGGGACAGGGGGCGGATACGAAAAACTGTTTTTT	CASSSGTGGGYEKLFF
.	TRBV9	.	TRBJ1-1	TGTGCCAGCAGCGCGATACAGGGACCTAACACTGAAGCTTTCTTT	CASSAIQGPNTEAFF
.	TRBV12-3/TRBV12-4	TRBD1	TRBJ2-5	TGTGCCAGCCAGAGGGGGCCCCAAGAGACCCAGTACTTC	CASQRGPQETQYF
.	TRBV7-9	TRBD1	TRBJ1-1	TGTGCCAGCAGCTGGCGGACAGGGACCATGAACACTGAAGCTTTCTTT	CASSWRTGTMNTEAFF
.	TRBV5-1	.	TRBJ2-2	TGCGCCAGCAGCTTGAACGGCGGGGGCTCCGGTACCGGGGAGCTGTTTTTT	CASSLNGGGSGTGELFF
.	TRBV11-2	.	TRBJ2-1	TGTGCCAGCAGCTTAGAGTGGGGGCAGGGGGGCTCCTACAATGAGCAGTTCTTC	CASSLEWGQGGSYNEQFF
.	TRBV5-4	TRBD1	TRBJ2-1	TGTGCCAGCAGATCCGACAGGGCCCTCTACAATGAGCAGTTCTTC	CASRSDRALYNEQFF
.	TRBV4-3	TRBD1	TRBJ2-7	TGCGCCAGCAGCCAAGAATTGGTCCGGGACAGGGACTCCTACGAGCAGTACTTC	CASSQELVRDRDSYEQYF
.	TRBV19	.	TRBJ1-5	TGTGCCAGTAGGGAACAGGGTCGGGCAAATCAGCCCCAGCATTTT	CASREQGRANQPQHF
.	TRBV2	.	TRBJ2-7	TGTGCCAGCAGCCCCCAGGGCGGTTACGAGCAGTACTTC	CASSPQGGYEQYF
once	TRBV30	TRBD1	TRBJ1-5	TGTGCCTGGAGCTCTCCATGGACAGGGGTGTATCAGCCCCAGCATTTT	CAWSSPWTGVYQPQHF
.	TRBV5-1	TRBD1	TRBJ1-1	TGCGCCAGCAGCTTGGATGCAGGGGGCACTGAAGCTTTCTTT	CASSLDAGGTEAFF
.	TRBV10-3	.	TRBJ1-3	TGTGCCATCAGTGAGTCGTTTAGGGGCTCTGGAAACACCATATATTTT	CAISESFRGSGNTIYF
.	TRBV19	TRBD2	TRBJ2-3	TGTGCCAGTAGTATATCGACGGACTCGGGAGGGACGCAGTATTTT	CASSISTDSGGTQYF
.	TRBV7-9	TRBD2	TRBJ2-7	TGTGCCAGCAGCGTGGGACTAGCGGGAGACGAGCAGTACTTC	CASSVGLAGDEQYF